This T cell receptor beta chain was captured by sequencing in a study of PD-L1 blockade in urothelial cancer. Study-level information: Men with urothelial cancer arising in the bladder made up about nine tenths of the roughly 29 patients. At 3 weeks (second dose) and 6 weeks after starting treatment, blood was analyzed. Blood samples had a median of around 150,000 T cells.

The time point here: peripheral blood 6 weeks after treatment start. The table came from immunoSEQ multiplex PCR; TCRdb's copy has only in-frame clones and leaves some out. The sample consists of some 75,000 clones, around 93% of them appearing once. CDR1 and CDR2 (germline): LGHNA, YNFKEQ. Trimming cost V 0 bases and J 3 bases; bases outside gene matches: 9. The CDR3 loop spans 18 amino acids. J is TRBJ2-1 and V is TRBV4-2; 9 positions match TRBD2. This TCR derives from an elderly woman with urothelial cancer. Source: PBMCs, taken around atezolizumab (anti-PD-L1) treatment. The CDR3 loop is CASSQDLASGKLYNEQFF. CDR3 DNA: TGTGCCAGCAGCCAAGATCTGGCTAGCGGGAAGCTCTACAATGAGCAGTTCTTC.